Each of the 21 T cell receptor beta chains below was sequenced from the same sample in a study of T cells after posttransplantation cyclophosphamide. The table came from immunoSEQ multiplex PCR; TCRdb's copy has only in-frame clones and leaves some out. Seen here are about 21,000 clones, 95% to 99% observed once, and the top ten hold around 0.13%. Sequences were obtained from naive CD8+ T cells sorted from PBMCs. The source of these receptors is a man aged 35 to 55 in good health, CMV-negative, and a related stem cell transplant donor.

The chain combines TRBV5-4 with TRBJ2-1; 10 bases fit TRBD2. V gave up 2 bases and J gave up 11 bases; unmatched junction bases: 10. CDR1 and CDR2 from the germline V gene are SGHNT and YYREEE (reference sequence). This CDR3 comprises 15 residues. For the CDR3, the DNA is TGTGCCAGCAGCTTTGGGACACGTAGCGGGAGGAAGCAGTTCTTC. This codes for CASSFGTRSGRKQFF. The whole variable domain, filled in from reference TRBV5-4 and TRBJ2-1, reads ETGVTQSPTHLIKTRGQQVTLRCSSQSGHNTVSWYQQALGQGPQFIFQYYREEENGRGNFPPRFSGLQFPNYSSELNVNALELDDSALYLCASSFGTRSGRKQFFGPGTRLTVL.

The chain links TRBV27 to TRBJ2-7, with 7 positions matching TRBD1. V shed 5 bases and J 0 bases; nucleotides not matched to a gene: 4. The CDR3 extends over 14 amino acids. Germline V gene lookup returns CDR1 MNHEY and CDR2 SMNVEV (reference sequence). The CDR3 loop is CASSPGQSSYEQYF. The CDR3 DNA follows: TGTGCCAGCAGTCCGGGACAGTCCTCCTACGAGCAGTACTTC.

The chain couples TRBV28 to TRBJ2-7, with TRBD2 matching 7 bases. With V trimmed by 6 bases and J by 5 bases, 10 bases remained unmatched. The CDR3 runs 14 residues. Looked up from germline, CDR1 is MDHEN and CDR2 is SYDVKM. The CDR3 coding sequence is TGTGCCAGCAGCCCCGGGGCGGGAGAGCACGAGCAGTACTTC. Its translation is CASSPGAGEHEQYF.

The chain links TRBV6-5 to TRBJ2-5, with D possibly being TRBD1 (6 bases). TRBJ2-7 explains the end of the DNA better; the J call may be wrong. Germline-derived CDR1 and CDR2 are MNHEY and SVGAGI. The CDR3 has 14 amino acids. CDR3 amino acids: CASTPGTPRDEQYF. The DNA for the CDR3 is TGTGCCAGCACCCCCGGGACACCCCGGGACGAGCAGTACTTC.

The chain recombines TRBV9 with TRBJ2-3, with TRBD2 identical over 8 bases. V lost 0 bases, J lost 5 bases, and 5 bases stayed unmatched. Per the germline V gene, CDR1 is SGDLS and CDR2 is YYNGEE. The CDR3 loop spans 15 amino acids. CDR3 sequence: CASSVVGRAIDTQYF. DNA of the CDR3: TGTGCCAGCAGCGTAGTCGGGAGGGCCATAGATACGCAGTATTTT.

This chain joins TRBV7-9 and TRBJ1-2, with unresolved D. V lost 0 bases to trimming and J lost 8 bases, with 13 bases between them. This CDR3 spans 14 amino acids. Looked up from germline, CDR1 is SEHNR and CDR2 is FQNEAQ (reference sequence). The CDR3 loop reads CASSLALDSRGYTF. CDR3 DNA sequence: TGTGCCAGCAGCTTAGCGTTAGACTCTCGAGGCTACACCTTC. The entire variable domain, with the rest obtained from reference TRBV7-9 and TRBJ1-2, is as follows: DTGVSQNPRHKITKRGQNVTFRCDPISEHNRLYWYRQTLGQGPEFLTYFQNEAQLEKSRLLSDRFSAERPKGSFSTLEIQRTEQGDSAMYLCASSLALDSRGYTFGSGTRLTVV.

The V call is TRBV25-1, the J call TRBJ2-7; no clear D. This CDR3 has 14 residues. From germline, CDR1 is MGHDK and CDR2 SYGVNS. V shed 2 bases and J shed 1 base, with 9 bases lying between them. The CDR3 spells CASSELLGSYEQYF. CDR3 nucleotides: TGTGCCAGCAGTGAACTCCTAGGATCCTACGAGCAGTACTTC.

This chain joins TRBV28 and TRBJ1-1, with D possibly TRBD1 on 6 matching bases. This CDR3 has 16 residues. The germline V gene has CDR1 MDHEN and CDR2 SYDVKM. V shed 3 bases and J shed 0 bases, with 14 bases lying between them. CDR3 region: CASSLGPRGMNTEAFF. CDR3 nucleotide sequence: TGTGCCAGCAGTTTGGGGCCAAGGGGGATGAACACTGAAGCTTTCTTT.

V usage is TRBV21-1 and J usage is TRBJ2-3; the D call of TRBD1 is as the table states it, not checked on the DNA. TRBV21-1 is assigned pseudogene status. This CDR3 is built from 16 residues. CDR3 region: CASSKTDRVRPDTQYF. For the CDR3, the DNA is TGTGCCAGCAGCAAAACCGACAGGGTACGTCCAGATACGCAGTATTTT.

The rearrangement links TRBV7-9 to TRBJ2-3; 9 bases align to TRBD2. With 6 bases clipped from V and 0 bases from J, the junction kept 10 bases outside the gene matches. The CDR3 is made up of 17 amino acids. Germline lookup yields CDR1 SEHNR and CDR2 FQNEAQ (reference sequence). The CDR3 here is CASSSPLAGASTDTQYF. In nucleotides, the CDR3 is TGTGCCAGCAGTTCTCCCTTAGCGGGAGCTAGCACAGATACGCAGTATTTT.

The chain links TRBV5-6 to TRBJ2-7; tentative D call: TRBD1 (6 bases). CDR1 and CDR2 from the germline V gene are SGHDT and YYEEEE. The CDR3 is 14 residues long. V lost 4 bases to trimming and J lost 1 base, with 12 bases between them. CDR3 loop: CASSRTEQSYEQYF. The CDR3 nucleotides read TGTGCCAGCAGCCGGACAGAGCAATCCTACGAGCAGTACTTC.

CDR3 sequence (DNA): TGCGCCAGCAGCCAAGACTCAGGCTCGGGAAACACCATATATTTT. Its translation: CASSQDSGSGNTIYF. The chain joins TRBV4-3 to TRBJ1-3; no definite D call. This CDR3 contains 15 residues. Between the trimmed V and J ends, which lost 0 bases and 4 bases, there was a span of 10 bases. Germline loops: CDR1 LGHNA, CDR2 YSLEER.

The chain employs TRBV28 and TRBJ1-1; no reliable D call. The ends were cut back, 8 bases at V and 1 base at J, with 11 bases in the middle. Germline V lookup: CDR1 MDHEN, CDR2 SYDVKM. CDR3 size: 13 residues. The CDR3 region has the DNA TGTGCCAGCGAGGGCGAGGGGAACACTGAAGCTTTCTTT. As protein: CASEGEGNTEAFF.

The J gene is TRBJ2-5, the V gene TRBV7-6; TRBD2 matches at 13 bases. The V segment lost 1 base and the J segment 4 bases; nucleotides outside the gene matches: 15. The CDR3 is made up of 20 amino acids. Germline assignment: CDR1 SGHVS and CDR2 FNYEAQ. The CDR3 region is CASSLVSRTSGSRGLETQYF. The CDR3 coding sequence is TGTGCCAGCAGCTTAGTATCGAGGACTAGCGGGAGTAGAGGTTTAGAGACCCAGTACTTC.

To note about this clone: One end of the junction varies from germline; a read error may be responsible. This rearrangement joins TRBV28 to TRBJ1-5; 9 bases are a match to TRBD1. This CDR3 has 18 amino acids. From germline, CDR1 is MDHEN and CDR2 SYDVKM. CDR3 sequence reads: CASRFSGTGIVGNQPQHF. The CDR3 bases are TGTGCCAGCCGTTTCTCCGGGACAGGGATTGTGGGCAATCAGCCCCAGCATTTT.

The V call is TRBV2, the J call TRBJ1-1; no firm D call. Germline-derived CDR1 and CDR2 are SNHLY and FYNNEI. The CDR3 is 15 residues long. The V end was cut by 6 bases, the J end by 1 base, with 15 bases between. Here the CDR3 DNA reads TGTGCCAGCAGCGAGCCCGAGGAACCGAACACTGAAGCTTTCTTT. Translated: CASSEPEEPNTEAFF.

The CDR3 region has the DNA TGTGCCAGCAGCCAAGAACGGGGGGACGGCTACACCTTC. It yields the protein CASSQERGDGYTF. The chain has TRBV4-2 and TRBJ1-2; weak D call: TRBD1 (5 bases). The CDR3 sequence is 13 residues long. V was shortened by 0 bases and J by 8 bases, with 10 bases between the two germline ends. Germline loops: CDR1 LGHNA, CDR2 YNFKEQ.

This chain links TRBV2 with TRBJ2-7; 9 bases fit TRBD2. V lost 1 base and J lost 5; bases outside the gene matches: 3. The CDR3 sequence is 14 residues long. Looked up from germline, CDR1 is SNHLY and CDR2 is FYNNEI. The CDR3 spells CASSEGREGNEQYF. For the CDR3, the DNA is TGTGCCAGCAGTGAAGGGCGGGAGGGAAACGAGCAGTACTTC.

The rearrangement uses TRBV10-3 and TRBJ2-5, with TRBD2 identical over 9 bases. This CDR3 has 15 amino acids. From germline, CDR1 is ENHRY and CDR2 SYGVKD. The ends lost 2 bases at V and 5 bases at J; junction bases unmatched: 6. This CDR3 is CAISEGGRAVETQYF. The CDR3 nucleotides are TGTGCCATCAGTGAGGGCGGGAGGGCCGTGGAGACCCAGTACTTC.

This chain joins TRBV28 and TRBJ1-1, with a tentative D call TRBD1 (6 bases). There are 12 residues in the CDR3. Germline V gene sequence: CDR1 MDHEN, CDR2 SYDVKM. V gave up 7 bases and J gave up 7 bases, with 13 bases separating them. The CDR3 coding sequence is TGTGCCAGCATTAGAGGGACAAATGAAGCTTTCTTT. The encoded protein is CASIRGTNEAFF.

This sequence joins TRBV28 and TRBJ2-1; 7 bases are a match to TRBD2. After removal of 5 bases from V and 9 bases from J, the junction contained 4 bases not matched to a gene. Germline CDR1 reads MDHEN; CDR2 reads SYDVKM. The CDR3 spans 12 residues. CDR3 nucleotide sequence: TGTGCCAGCAGTATCCCGGGAGGTGAGCAGTTCTTC. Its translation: CASSIPGGEQFF. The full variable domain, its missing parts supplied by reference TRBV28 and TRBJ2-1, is DVKVTQSSRYLVKRTGEKVFLECVQDMDHENMFWYRQDPGLGLRLIYFSYDVKMKEKGDIPEGYSVSREKKERFSLILESASTNQTSMYLCASSIPGGEQFFGPGTRLTVL.